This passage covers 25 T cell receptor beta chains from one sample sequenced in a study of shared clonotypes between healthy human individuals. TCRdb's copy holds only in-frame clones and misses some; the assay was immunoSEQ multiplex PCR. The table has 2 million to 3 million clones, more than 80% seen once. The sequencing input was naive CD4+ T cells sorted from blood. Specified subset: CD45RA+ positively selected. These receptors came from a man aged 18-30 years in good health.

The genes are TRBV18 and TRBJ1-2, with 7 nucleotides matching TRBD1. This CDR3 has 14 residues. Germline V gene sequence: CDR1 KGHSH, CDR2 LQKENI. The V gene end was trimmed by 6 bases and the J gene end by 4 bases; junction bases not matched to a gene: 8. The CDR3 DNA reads TGTGCCAGCTCTCAAGGGACAGTTATCTATGGCTACACCTTC. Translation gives CASSQGTVIYGYTF.

DNA for the CDR3: TGTGCCAGCAGGAGGCTAGCGGACGACACCGGGGAGCTGTTTTTT. Encoded protein: CASRRLADDTGELFF. The V gene is TRBV2, the J gene TRBJ2-2, with TRBD2 matching over 7 bases. The CDR3 runs to 15 residues. Germline assignment: CDR1 SNHLY and CDR2 FYNNEI. The junction had 7 bases not matched to a gene; V was cut back by 6 bases and J by 3 bases.

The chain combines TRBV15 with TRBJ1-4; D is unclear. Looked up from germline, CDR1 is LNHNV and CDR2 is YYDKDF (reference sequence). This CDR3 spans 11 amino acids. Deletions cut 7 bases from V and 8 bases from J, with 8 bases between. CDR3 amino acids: CATKEREKLFF. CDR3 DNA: TGTGCCACCAAAGAGAGAGAAAAACTGTTTTTT.

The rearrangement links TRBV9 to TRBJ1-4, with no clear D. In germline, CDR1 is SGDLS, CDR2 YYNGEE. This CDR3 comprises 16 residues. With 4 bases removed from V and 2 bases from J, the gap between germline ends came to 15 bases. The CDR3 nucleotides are TGTGCCAGCAGCCCGAGGTTGTCGGGGACTAATGAAAAACTGTTTTTT. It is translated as CASSPRLSGTNEKLFF.

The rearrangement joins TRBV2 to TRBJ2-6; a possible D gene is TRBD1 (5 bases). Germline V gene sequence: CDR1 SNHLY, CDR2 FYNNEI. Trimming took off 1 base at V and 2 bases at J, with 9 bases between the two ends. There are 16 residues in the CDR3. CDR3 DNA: TGTGCCAGCAGTGAAGAGGGGATCCCTGGGGCCAACGTCCTGACTTTC. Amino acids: CASSEEGIPGANVLTF.

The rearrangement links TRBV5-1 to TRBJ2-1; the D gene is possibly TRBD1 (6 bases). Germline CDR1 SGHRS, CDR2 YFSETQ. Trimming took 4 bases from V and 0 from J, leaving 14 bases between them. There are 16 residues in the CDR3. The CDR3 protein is CASSVSDRSSYNEQFF. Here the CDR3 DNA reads TGCGCCAGCAGCGTGTCTGACAGGTCCTCCTACAATGAGCAGTTCTTC.

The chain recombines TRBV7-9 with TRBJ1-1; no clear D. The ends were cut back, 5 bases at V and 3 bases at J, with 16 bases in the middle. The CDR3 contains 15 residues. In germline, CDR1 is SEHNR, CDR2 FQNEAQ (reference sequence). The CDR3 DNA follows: TGTGCCAGCAGCCCCCAGGTGTTATTGGACACTGAAGCTTTCTTT. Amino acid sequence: CASSPQVLLDTEAFF.

The CDR3 nucleotides read TGTGCCAGCAGTTTACGGCGGGGGAGCGAGCAGTACTTC. Translating it yields CASSLRRGSEQYF. The chain recombines TRBV28 with TRBJ2-7, with TRBD2 matching 7 bases. Germline V CDR1 and CDR2: MDHEN, SYDVKM. V trimming: 2 bases; J trimming: 6 bases; junction bases outside the gene matches: 4. This CDR3 has 13 amino acids.

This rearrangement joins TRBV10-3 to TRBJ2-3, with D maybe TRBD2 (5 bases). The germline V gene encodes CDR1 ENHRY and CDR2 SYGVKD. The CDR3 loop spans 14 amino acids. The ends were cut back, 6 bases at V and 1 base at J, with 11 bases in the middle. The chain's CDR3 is CAIREGGGTDTQYF. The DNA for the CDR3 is TGTGCCATCAGAGAGGGCGGAGGCACAGATACGCAGTATTTT.

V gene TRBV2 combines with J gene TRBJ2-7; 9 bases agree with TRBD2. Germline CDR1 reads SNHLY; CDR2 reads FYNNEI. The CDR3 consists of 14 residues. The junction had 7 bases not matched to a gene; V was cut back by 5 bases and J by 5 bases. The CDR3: CASSSRTSENEQYF. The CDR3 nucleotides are TGTGCCAGCAGTAGTAGGACTAGCGAAAACGAGCAGTACTTC. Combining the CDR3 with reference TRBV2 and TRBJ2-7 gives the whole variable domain EPEVTQTPSHQVTQMGQEVILRCVPISNHLYFYWYRQILGQKVEFLVSFYNNEISEKSEIFDDQFSVERPDGSNFTLKIRSTKLEDSAMYFCASSSRTSENEQYFGPGTRLTVT.

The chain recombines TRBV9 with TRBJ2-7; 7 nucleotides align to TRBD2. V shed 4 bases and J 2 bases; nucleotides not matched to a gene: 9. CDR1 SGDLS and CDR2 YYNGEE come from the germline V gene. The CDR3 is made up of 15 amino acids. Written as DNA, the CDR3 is TGTGCCAGCAGCTTTCGCGGGGGATCGCCCTACGAGCAGTACTTC. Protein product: CASSFRGGSPYEQYF.

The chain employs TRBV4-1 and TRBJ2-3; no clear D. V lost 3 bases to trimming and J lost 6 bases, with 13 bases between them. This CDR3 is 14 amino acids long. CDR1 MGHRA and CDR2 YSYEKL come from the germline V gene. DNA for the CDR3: TGCGCCAGCAGCCAGGTACACCAACAGGATACGCAGTATTTT. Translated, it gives CASSQVHQQDTQYF.

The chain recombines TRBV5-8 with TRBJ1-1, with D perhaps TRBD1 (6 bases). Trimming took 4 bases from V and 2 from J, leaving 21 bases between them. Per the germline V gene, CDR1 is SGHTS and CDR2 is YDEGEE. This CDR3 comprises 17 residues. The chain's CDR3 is CASSPNSGQGRNTEAFF. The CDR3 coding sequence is TGTGCCAGCAGCCCGAACTCGGGGCAGGGGAGAAACACTGAAGCTTTCTTT.

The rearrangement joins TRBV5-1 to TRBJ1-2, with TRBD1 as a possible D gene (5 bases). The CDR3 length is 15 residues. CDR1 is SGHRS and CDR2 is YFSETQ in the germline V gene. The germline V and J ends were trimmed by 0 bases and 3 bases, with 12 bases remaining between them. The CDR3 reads CASSLVQGGDYGYTF. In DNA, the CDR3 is TGCGCCAGCAGCTTGGTCCAGGGAGGCGACTATGGCTACACCTTC.

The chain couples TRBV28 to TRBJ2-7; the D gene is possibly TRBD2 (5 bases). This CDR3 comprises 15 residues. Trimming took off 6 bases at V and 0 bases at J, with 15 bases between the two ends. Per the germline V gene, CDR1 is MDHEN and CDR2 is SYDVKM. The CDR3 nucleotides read TGTGCCAGCAGCGTTCCGGACTTGAGCTCCTACGAGCAGTACTTC. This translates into CASSVPDLSSYEQYF.

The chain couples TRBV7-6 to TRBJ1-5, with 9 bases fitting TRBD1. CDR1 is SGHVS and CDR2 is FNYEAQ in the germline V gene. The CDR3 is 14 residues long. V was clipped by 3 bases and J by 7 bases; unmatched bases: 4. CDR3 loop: CASSLGQGGQPQHF. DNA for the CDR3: TGTGCCAGCAGCTTGGGACAGGGCGGCCAGCCCCAGCATTTT.

CDR3: CASSLAKFGTSGTYEQYF. The CDR3 nucleotides are TGCGCCAGCAGCTTGGCCAAATTCGGGACTAGCGGTACCTACGAGCAGTACTTC. This chain uses TRBV5-1 with TRBJ2-7; 11 bases are a match to TRBD2. The CDR3 has 18 residues. Losses at the gene ends were 0 bases for V and 2 bases for J; bases not matched to a gene: 10. Germline V gene sequence: CDR1 SGHRS, CDR2 YFSETQ.

In DNA form, the CDR3 reads TGTGCCAGCAGCGTACCCACCGGGACAGGAACATTCGATGAGCAGTTCTTC. Amino acid sequence: CASSVPTGTGTFDEQFF. The chain is built from TRBV9 and TRBJ2-1; 8 bases agree with TRBD1. The CDR3 loop spans 17 amino acids. In germline, CDR1 is SGDLS, CDR2 YYNGEE. Trimming cost V 1 base and J 8 bases; bases outside gene matches: 14.

As DNA, the CDR3 is TGTGCCAGCAGCTGGACGGCAGACACTGAAGCTTTCTTT. It codes for CASSWTADTEAFF. The rearrangement uses TRBV5-5 and TRBJ1-1; D is unresolved. V dropped 3 bases and J dropped 3 bases, with 9 bases sitting between them. Germline CDR1 reads SGHKS; CDR2 reads YYEKEE (reference sequence). This CDR3 spans 13 amino acids.

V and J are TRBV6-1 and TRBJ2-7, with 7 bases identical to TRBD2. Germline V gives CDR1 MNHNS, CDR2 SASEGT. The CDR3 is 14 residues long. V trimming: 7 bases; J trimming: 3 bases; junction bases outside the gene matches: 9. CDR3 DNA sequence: TGTGCCAGCAAGCTAGCGGCGGGTGGCTACGAGCAGTACTTC. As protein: CASKLAAGGYEQYF.

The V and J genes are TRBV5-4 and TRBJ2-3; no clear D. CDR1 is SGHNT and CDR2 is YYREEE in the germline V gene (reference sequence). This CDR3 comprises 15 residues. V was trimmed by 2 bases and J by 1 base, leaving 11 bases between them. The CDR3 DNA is TGTGCCAGCAGCTTTTGGGTGTTGGGCACAGATACGCAGTATTTT. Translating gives CASSFWVLGTDTQYF. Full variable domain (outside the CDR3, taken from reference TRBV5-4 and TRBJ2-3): ETGVTQSPTHLIKTRGQQVTLRCSSQSGHNTVSWYQQALGQGPQFIFQYYREEENGRGNFPPRFSGLQFPNYSSELNVNALELDDSALYLCASSFWVLGTDTQYFGPGTRLTVL.

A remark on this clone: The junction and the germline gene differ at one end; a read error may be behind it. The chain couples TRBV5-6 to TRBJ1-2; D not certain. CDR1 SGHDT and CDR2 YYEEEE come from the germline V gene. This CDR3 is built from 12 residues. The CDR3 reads CASSLDAYGYTF. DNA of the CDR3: TGTGCCAGCAGTTTGGACGCTTATGGCTACACCTTC.

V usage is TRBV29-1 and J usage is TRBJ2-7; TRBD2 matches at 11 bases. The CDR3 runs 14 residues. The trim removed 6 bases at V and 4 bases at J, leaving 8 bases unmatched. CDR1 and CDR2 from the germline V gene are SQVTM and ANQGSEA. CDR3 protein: CSVATSGAFYEQYF. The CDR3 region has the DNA TGCAGCGTCGCGACTAGCGGGGCATTTTACGAGCAGTACTTC.

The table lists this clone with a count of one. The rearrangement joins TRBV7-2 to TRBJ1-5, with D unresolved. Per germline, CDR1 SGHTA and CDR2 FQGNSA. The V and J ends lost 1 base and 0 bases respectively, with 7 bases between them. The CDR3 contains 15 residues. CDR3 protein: CASSLVTDSNQPQHF. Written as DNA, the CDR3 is TGTGCCAGCAGCTTAGTAACGGATAGCAATCAGCCCCAGCATTTT. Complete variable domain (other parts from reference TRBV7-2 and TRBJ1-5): GAGVSQSPSNKVTEKGKDVELRCDPISGHTALYWYRQSLGQGLEFLIYFQGNSAPDKSGLPSDRFSAERTGGSVSTLTIQRTQQEDSAVYLCASSLVTDSNQPQHFGDGTRLSIL.

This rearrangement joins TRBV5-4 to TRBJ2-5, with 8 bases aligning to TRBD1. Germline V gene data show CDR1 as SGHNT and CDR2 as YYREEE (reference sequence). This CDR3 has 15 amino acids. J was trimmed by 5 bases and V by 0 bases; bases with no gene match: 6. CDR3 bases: TGTGCCAGCAGCTTGGTCGCAGGGGGCGGCGAGACCCAGTACTTC. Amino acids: CASSLVAGGGETQYF.